The 21 T cell receptor beta chains below come from one sample, sequenced in a study of blood T cell repertoires in COVID-19. The protocol was immunoSEQ multiplex PCR, while the TCRdb copy is restricted to in-frame clones and leaves out a portion. Counted here are approximately 470,000 clones, about nine tenths occurring once; the ten biggest clones make up around 0.7%. The sequenced material came from PBMCs or T cells enriched from blood (not recorded which). Receptor source: a woman aged 18-29 years who had recovered from COVID-19.

A note on this clone: The same CDR3 also results from other DNA sequences found in this sample. The chain combines TRBV4-1 with TRBJ1-1, with D hard to call. Trimming left V 1 base short and J 0 bases short, with 12 bases between. The CDR3 has 16 residues. CDR1 and CDR2 (germline): MGHRA, YSYEKL. This chain's CDR3 is CASSQVVSGLNTEAFF. For the CDR3, the DNA is TGCGCCAGCAGCCAAGTCGTTAGCGGCCTGAACACTGAAGCTTTCTTT.

This chain joins TRBV6-5 and TRBJ1-2; 7 positions agree with TRBD1. This CDR3 contains 15 residues. Trimming took 4 bases from V and 3 from J; bases not matched to a gene: 8. Germline CDR1 reads MNHEY; CDR2 reads SVGAGI. CDR3: CASSLFGTEHYGYTF. CDR3 DNA sequence: TGTGCCAGCAGTTTATTCGGGACAGAACACTATGGCTACACCTTC.

The rearrangement joins TRBV30 to TRBJ1-1; perhaps TRBD1 as D (5 bases). Germline V lookup: CDR1 GTSNPN, CDR2 SVGIG (reference sequence). V was shortened by 1 base and J by 5 bases, with 11 bases between the two germline ends. The CDR3 is 13 residues long. The CDR3 sequence: CAWSAGQGTEAFF. The CDR3, as DNA: TGTGCCTGGAGTGCCGGGCAGGGAACTGAAGCTTTCTTT.

The chain has TRBV12-5 and TRBJ2-1; 8 bases agree with TRBD2. The trim removed 0 bases at V and 9 bases at J, leaving 25 bases unmatched. This CDR3 comprises 21 residues. The germline V gene has CDR1 LGHNT and CDR2 FRNRAP. The CDR3 DNA is TGTGCTAGTGGTTTGGTCCCGGATGGACTAGCCCGCGTTTTGGGTGATGGTGAGCAGTTCTTC. This gives the protein CASGLVPDGLARVLGDGEQFF.

The chain employs TRBV19 and TRBJ2-3, with a possible D match to TRBD1 (5 bases). The CDR3 totals 15 residues. CDR1 LNHDA and CDR2 SQIVND come from the germline V gene (reference sequence). The germline V and J ends were trimmed by 3 bases and 5 bases, with 15 bases remaining between them. The CDR3 loop is CASSIRGILGDTQYF. Here the CDR3 DNA reads TGTGCCAGTAGTATTAGGGGTATTTTGGGAGATACGCAGTATTTT.

This clone was counted once. The V call is TRBV6-1, the J call TRBJ1-5; D perhaps matches TRBD1 (5 bases). The germline V gene encodes CDR1 MNHNS and CDR2 SASEGT. This CDR3 contains 15 residues. Trimming removed 1 base at V and 6 bases at J, with 13 bases between. CDR3 sequence reads: CASSEGRQGSQPQHF. DNA for the CDR3: TGTGCCAGCAGTGAAGGAAGGCAGGGTAGTCAGCCCCAGCATTTT.

The CDR3 protein is CASSLGGLGTEAFF. The CDR3 bases are TGTGCCAGCAGCTTGGGAGGTCTCGGCACTGAAGCTTTCTTT. The V call is TRBV5-5, the J call TRBJ1-1; D is unresolved. The CDR3 sequence is 14 residues long. Trimming removed 0 bases at V and 4 bases at J, with 10 bases between. The germline gives CDR1 SGHKS, CDR2 YYEKEE (reference sequence). Full variable domain (rest looked up from reference TRBV5-5 and TRBJ1-1): DAGVTQSPTHLIKTRGQQVTLRCSPISGHKSVSWYQQVLGQGPQFIFQYYEKEERGRGNFPDRFSARQFPNYSSELNVNALLLGDSALYLCASSLGGLGTEAFFGQGTRLTVV.

The chain joins TRBV18 to TRBJ2-7; 11 bases map to TRBD2. The CDR3 has 15 residues. Trimming cost V 3 bases and J 2 bases; bases outside gene matches: 3. Looked up from germline, CDR1 is KGHSH and CDR2 is LQKENI. This chain's CDR3 is CASSPLAGGPYEQYF. CDR3 nucleotides: TGTGCCAGCTCACCTCTAGCGGGGGGTCCCTACGAGCAGTACTTC.

V is TRBV28 and J is TRBJ1-2; D remains ambiguous. From germline, CDR1 is MDHEN and CDR2 SYDVKM. The CDR3 length is 12 residues. V was cut by 6 bases and J by 6 bases, with 11 bases left in between. The CDR3 coding sequence is TGTGCCAGCAGCCCCGACACAAATGGCTACACCTTC. Translating it yields CASSPDTNGYTF.

This clone was counted a single time. The chain couples TRBV6-5 to TRBJ1-5, with TRBD1 matching 7 bases. CDR3 length: 15 residues. From germline, CDR1 is MNHEY and CDR2 SVGAGI. The V segment lost 4 bases and the J segment 3 bases; nucleotides outside the gene matches: 6. The CDR3 nucleotides read TGTGCCAGCAGTTTGAAACAGGGGACCAATCAGCCCCAGCATTTT. This translates into CASSLKQGTNQPQHF.

The J gene is TRBJ1-1, the V gene TRBV3-1 (or the pseudogene TRBV3-2); D may be TRBD1 (5 bases). Between the trimmed V and J ends, which lost 3 bases and 1 base, there was a span of 9 bases. The V gene's germline CDR1 is LGHDT and CDR2 YNNKEL (reference sequence). CDR3 length: 14 residues. CDR3: CASSQETENTEAFF. CDR3 nucleotide sequence: TGTGCCAGCAGCCAGGAGACAGAGAACACTGAAGCTTTCTTT.

The chain employs TRBV19 and TRBJ2-7; TRBD1 aligns across 10 bases. CDR1 is LNHDA, CDR2 SQIVND, per germline (reference sequence). The CDR3 loop spans 15 amino acids. The ends lost 4 bases at V and 3 bases at J; junction bases unmatched: 6. The CDR3 here is CASSKGQGFSYEQYF. The CDR3 bases are TGTGCCAGTAGTAAGGGACAGGGGTTTAGCTACGAGCAGTACTTC.

This chain joins TRBV7-9 and TRBJ1-4, with 7 bases lining up with TRBD1. Germline trimming cut 5 bases from V and 8 bases from J; bases unmatched to any gene: 8. The CDR3 has 14 amino acids. Germline CDR1 and CDR2: SEHNR and FQNEAQ (reference sequence). DNA of the CDR3: TGTGCCAGCAGCCGTGACAGGGAAATAGAAAAACTGTTTTTT. It specifies CASSRDREIEKLFF.

For this clone: The same CDR3 is also encoded by other DNA sequences in this sample. This chain links TRBV11-2 with TRBJ2-5; no reliable D call. Trimming cost V 0 bases and J 2 bases, with 4 bases left between them. Germline values: CDR1 SGHAT, CDR2 FQNNGV. This CDR3 is 13 amino acids long. The CDR3 DNA sequence: TGTGCCAGCAGCTTAGATAGACAAGAGACCCAGTACTTC. Its translation is CASSLDRQETQYF.

The rearrangement joins TRBV5-1 to TRBJ1-5, with D hard to call. With 0 bases removed from V and 4 bases from J, the gap between germline ends came to 11 bases. The germline gives CDR1 SGHRS, CDR2 YFSETQ. The CDR3 is made up of 15 amino acids. CDR3 in DNA: TGCGCCAGCAGCTTGGGGGAGGAAGGAAATCAGCCCCAGCATTTT. Translation gives CASSLGEEGNQPQHF.

In its sample, this clone was seen once. The chain uses TRBV28 and TRBJ1-6; 11 bases agree with TRBD1. J lost 10 bases, V lost 4 bases, and 12 bases had no gene match. This CDR3 contains 17 residues. Germline V CDR1 and CDR2: MDHEN, SYDVKM. CDR3 sequence reads: CASSSSRDRGIDSPLHF. CDR3 nucleotides: TGTGCCAGCAGTTCTTCCCGGGACAGGGGGATAGACTCACCCCTCCACTTT.

The chain combines TRBV30 with TRBJ2-7; TRBD1 aligns across 11 bases. From germline, CDR1 is GTSNPN and CDR2 SVGIG (reference sequence). This CDR3 is built from 15 residues. J gave up 1 base and V 4 bases, and 6 bases lay outside the gene matches. The CDR3 coding sequence is TGTGCCTGGACCACCGGGACAGGGGGTTCCTACGAGCAGTACTTC. Protein product: CAWTTGTGGSYEQYF.

This clone showed up just once. Other DNA sequences in this sample translate to the same CDR3. The chain couples TRBV5-1 to TRBJ2-5; D not resolved. This CDR3 is 13 amino acids long. V was shortened by 0 bases and J by 1 base, with 4 bases between the two germline ends. The germline gives CDR1 SGHRS, CDR2 YFSETQ. This CDR3 is CASSLDGQETQYF. CDR3 sequence (DNA): TGCGCCAGCAGCTTGGACGGCCAAGAGACCCAGTACTTC.

The J gene is TRBJ1-1, the V gene TRBV10-1, with D uncertain. The germline gives CDR1 WNHNN, CDR2 SYGVQD (reference sequence). Trimming left V 3 bases short and J 5 bases short, with 13 bases between. The length of the CDR3 is 14 residues. CDR3 sequence: CASSESGDGTEAFF. In nucleotides, the CDR3 is TGCGCCAGCAGTGAATCCGGGGATGGGACTGAAGCTTTCTTT.

The J gene is TRBJ2-7, the V gene TRBV6-5, with D perhaps matching TRBD1 (6 bases). Trimming left V 6 bases short and J 2 bases short, with 17 bases between. CDR1 and CDR2 (germline): MNHEY, SVGAGI. The CDR3 spans 15 residues. The CDR3 sequence is CASSYQDSSAYEQYF. As DNA, the CDR3 is TGTGCCAGCAGCTATCAGGACAGTTCCGCCTACGAGCAGTACTTC.

The chain uses TRBV5-1 and TRBJ1-4; 8 bases fit TRBD1. From germline, CDR1 is SGHRS and CDR2 YFSETQ. Germline trimming cut 3 bases from V and 8 bases from J; bases unmatched to any gene: 6. CDR3 length: 14 residues. The CDR3 is CASSWTGPREKLFF. The CDR3 DNA follows: TGCGCCAGCAGCTGGACAGGGCCGAGGGAAAAACTGTTTTTT.